The source of this T cell receptor (beta chain) is a study of blood T cell repertoires in COVID-19. In the study overall: Samples came from the United States, Italy and Spain, spanning acute and convalescent COVID-19.

Method: immunoSEQ multiplex PCR; TCRdb's copy keeps in-frame clones and lacks some. The sample gives tens of thousands of clones, about 86% of which show up once; about 15% is in the top ten. V dropped 2 bases and J dropped 3 bases, with 11 bases sitting between them. Germline CDR1 and CDR2: SGHAT and FQNNGV. The CDR3 spans 15 residues. This clone occurred once. The receptor was isolated from a human donor in a cohort sampled during active COVID-19. The chain joins TRBV11-2 to TRBJ2-1; D perhaps matches TRBD2 (5 bases). Sequencing was done on a sample of peripheral blood. The CDR3 DNA reads as TGTGCCAGCAGCTTACAGAGGGCACTCTACAATGAGCAGTTCTTC. Protein product: CASSLQRALYNEQFF.